Listed below are T cell receptor beta chains from one sample, sequenced in a study of Graves' ophthalmopathy and Graves' hyperthyroidism. TCRdb ran MiXCR on the multiplex PCR reads and lists one entry per CDR3 protein. This sample has more than 550,000 distinct CDR3 sequences, with 35% to 50% found just once. Material for sequencing was peripheral blood. The receptor set was obtained from an adult man with Graves' ophthalmopathy. The CDR3 runs from the conserved cysteine through the conserved F or W. The D gene is left open where the match is weak. Clone size, where shown, is once, few, many, or a class for clones that have expanded.

V	D	J	size	CDR3	DNA
TRBV7-9	TRBD1	TRBJ1-2	many	CASRRDRTAYGYTF	TGTGCCAGCAGAAGGGACAGGACGGCCTATGGCTACACCTTC
TRBV20-1	TRBD2	TRBJ2-5	many	CSATGGPVTQYF	TGCAGTGCCACGGGAGGGCCGGTGACCCAGTACTTC
TRBV25-1	.	TRBJ2-5	.	CASSPLALRRGTQYF	TGTGCCAGCTCACCACTGGCTCTTCGCAGGGGGACCCAGTACTTC
TRBV12-3/TRBV12-4	TRBD1	TRBJ1-3	.	CASSLGTGSLNTIYF	TGTGCCAGCAGTTTAGGGACAGGGAGCTTAAACACCATATATTTT
TRBV5-1	TRBD2	TRBJ2-5	few	CASSTGLAGGLETQYF	TGCGCCAGCAGCACGGGACTAGCGGGAGGGCTAGAGACCCAGTACTTC
TRBV11-1	.	TRBJ1-2	.	CASSPRGTLTANYGYTF	TGTGCCAGCAGTCCTAGAGGAACCCTGACAGCGAACTATGGCTACACCTTC
TRBV7-8	TRBD2	TRBJ2-1	.	CASRPPGLATNEQFF	TGTGCCAGCAGACCACCGGGACTAGCGACCAATGAGCAGTTCTTC
TRBV15	.	TRBJ1-4	.	CATSRAGELFF	TGTGCCACCAGCAGAGCAGGAGAACTGTTTTTT
TRBV24-1	.	TRBJ2-3	few	CATSGARTDTQYF	TGTGCCACCAGTGGTGCCCGCACAGATACGCAGTATTTT
TRBV10-3	.	TRBJ2-7	.	CAISEVGYEQYF	TGTGCCATCAGTGAAGTAGGTTACGAGCAGTACTTC
TRBV29-1	.	TRBJ1-4	.	CSVDGHEKLFF	TGCAGCGTTGACGGGCATGAAAAACTGTTTTTT
TRBV20-1	TRBD2	TRBJ2-7	few	CSARFPSGSDYEQYF	TGCAGTGCTAGATTCCCTAGCGGGAGCGACTACGAGCAGTACTTC
TRBV7-9	TRBD1	TRBJ1-4	many	CASSLALTGWYEKLFF	TGTGCCAGCAGCTTAGCGCTGACAGGGTGGTATGAAAAACTGTTTTTT
TRBV5-1	TRBD1	TRBJ2-7	many	CASSLAGQGPYEQYF	TGCGCCAGCAGCTTGGCCGGACAGGGCCCCTACGAGCAGTACTTC
TRBV9	.	TRBJ1-5	few	CASSQGTGVGNQPQHF	TGTGCCAGCAGCCAAGGGACGGGTGTTGGCAATCAGCCCCAGCATTTT
TRBV10-3	.	TRBJ1-2	many	CAISDIKGINAGANYGYTF	TGTGCCATCAGTGACATTAAGGGTATAAACGCCGGAGCTAACTATGGCTACACCTTC
TRBV5-4	TRBD2	TRBJ2-5	once	CASSSLAGLETQYF	TGTGCCAGCAGCTCACTAGCGGGGCTAGAGACCCAGTACTTC
TRBV25-1	.	TRBJ2-7	many	CASSESGAGLPYEQYF	TGTGCCAGCAGTGAATCAGGGGCGGGACTCCCCTACGAGCAGTACTTC
TRBV11-2	.	TRBJ1-2	.	CASSYRDGSSYGYTF	TGTGCCAGCAGCTACCGGGACGGATCGAGTTATGGCTACACCTTC
TRBV25-1	.	TRBJ1-2	.	CASSEYSGTTYGYTF	TGTGCCAGCAGTGAATACTCTGGGACGACCTATGGCTACACCTTC
TRBV29-1	.	TRBJ1-2	.	CSAVSGRAGGYTF	TGCAGCGCCGTTAGCGGGAGGGCCGGCGGCTACACCTTC
TRBV12-3/TRBV12-4	TRBD1	TRBJ1-2	.	CASSPQRDSPDYGYTF	TGTGCCAGCAGTCCGCAACGGGACAGCCCCGACTATGGCTACACCTTC
TRBV29-1	.	TRBJ1-2	many	CSVHPGTDGYTF	TGCAGCGTTCACCCGGGGACGGATGGCTACACCTTC
TRBV11-1	.	TRBJ2-7	.	CASSFGPNFFTGFNEQYF	TGTGCCAGCAGCTTCGGCCCCAATTTCTTCACGGGTTTTAACGAGCAGTACTTC
TRBV25-1	.	TRBJ2-6	few	CASSPFETGSPGANVLTF	TGTGCCAGCTCACCATTCGAGACAGGTTCCCCTGGGGCCAACGTCCTGACTTTC
TRBV5-5	.	TRBJ2-2	.	CAGSSVDFTGELFF	TGTGCCGGCAGCTCGGTGGACTTCACCGGGGAGCTGTTTTTT
TRBV10-3	.	TRBJ2-5	.	CATSDTTDQETQYF	TGTGCCACCAGTGACACTACAGATCAAGAGACCCAGTACTTC
TRBV10-3	.	TRBJ2-5	.	CAISPNSDGGNLGAFF	TGTGCCATCAGTCCTAACAGTGATGGGGGGAACCTTGGGGCGTTCTTC
TRBV25-1	.	TRBJ1-1	.	CASTLEAGADKAFF	TGTGCCAGCACCCTGGAGGCGGGGGCAGATAAAGCTTTCTTT
TRBV2	.	TRBJ1-1	.	CASTQTGSWAEAFF	TGTGCCAGCACACAGACAGGTTCGTGGGCTGAAGCTTTCTTT